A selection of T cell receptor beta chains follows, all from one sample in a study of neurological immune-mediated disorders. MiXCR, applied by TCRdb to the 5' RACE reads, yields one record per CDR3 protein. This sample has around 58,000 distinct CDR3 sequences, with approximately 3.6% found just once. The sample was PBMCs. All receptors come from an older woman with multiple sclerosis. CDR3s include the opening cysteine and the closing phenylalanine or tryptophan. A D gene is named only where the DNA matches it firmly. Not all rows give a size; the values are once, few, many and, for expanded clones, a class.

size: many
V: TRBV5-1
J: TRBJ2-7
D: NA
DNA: TGCGCCAGCAGCTTGGGGGGGAACTCCTACGAGCAGTACTTC
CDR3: CASSLGGNSYEQYF

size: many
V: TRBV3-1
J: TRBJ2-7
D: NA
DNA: TGTGCCAGCAGCCAAGTAGGGAACGAGCAGTACTTC
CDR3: CASSQVGNEQYF

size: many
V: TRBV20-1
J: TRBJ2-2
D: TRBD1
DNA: TGCAGTGCGCCCCCCTCACTCCGGACAGGTCAGAACACCGGGGAGCTGTTTTTT
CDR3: CSAPPSLRTGQNTGELFF

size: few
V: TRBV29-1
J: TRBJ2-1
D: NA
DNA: TGCAGCGCCGCCCGGGGGCGAGGTAACGATGAGCAGTTCTTC
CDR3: CSAARGRGNDEQFF

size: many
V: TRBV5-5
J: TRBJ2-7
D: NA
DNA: TGTGCCAGCAGCTTGGGGGCCGGATACGGACGCTACGAGCAGTACTTC
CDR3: CASSLGAGYGRYEQYF

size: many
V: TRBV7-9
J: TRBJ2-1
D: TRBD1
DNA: TGTGCCAGCAGCTTATGGGACAGGGGGCAAGGTGAGCAGTTCTTC
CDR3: CASSLWDRGQGEQFF

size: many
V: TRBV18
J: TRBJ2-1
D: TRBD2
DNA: TGTGCCAGCTCACCCCCCACTAGCGTCCCCTACAATGAGCAGTTCTTC
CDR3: CASSPPTSVPYNEQFF

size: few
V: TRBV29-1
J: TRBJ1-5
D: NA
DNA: TGCAGCGTTGCTGAGGGTCTATTGGGCAATCAGCCCCAGCATTTT
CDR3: CSVAEGLLGNQPQHF

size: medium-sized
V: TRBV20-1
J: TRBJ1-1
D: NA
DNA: TGCAGTGCTAGTGGTTCCCCGAACACTGAAGCTTTCTTT
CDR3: CSASGSPNTEAFF

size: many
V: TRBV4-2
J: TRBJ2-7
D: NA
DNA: TGTGCCAGCAGATTCGGGACCCCAACCTACGAGCAGTACTTC
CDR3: CASRFGTPTYEQYF

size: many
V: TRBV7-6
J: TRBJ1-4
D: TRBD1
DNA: TGTGCCAGCAGCTTCCCAGGGGGTGAAAAACTGTTTTTT
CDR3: CASSFPGGEKLFF

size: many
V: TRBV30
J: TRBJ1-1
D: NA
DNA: TGTGCCTGGAGTTTTAACACTGAAGCTTTCTTT
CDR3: CAWSFNTEAFF

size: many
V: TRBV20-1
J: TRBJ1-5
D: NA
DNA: TGCAGTGCGCGCGTGGAGGGGCTGGGCCCCCAGCATTTT
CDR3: CSARVEGLGPQHF

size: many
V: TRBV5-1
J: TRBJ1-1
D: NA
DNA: TGCGCCAGCAGCTTGTTGACGAACACTGAAGCTTTCTTT
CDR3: CASSLLTNTEAFF

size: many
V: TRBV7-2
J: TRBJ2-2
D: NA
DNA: TGTGCCAGCAGCTTAGATCCTCGGGACACCGCTCGGGGGCTGTTTTTT
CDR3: CASSLDPRDTARGLFF

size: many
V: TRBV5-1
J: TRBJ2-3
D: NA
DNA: TGCGCCAGCAGCTTGGTACAGACAGATACGCAGTATTTT
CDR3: CASSLVQTDTQYF

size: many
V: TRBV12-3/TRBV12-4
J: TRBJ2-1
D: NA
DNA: TGTGCCAGCAGCCATACTCCCGGGACCTACAATGAGCAGTTCTTC
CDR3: CASSHTPGTYNEQFF

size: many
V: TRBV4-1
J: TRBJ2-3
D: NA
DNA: TGCGCCAGCAGCCCCCCGGGCCCACCGGATACGCAGTATTTT
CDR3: CASSPPGPPDTQYF

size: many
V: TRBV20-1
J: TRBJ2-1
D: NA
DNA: TGCAGTGCTGTTCCGACTCCCGTCTATAGCTCCTACAATGAGCAGTTCTTC
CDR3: CSAVPTPVYSSYNEQFF

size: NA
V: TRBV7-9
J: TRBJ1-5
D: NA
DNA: TGTGCCAGCAGCCAAGGGGGGGGCCAGCCCCAGCATTTT
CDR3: CASSQGGGQPQHF

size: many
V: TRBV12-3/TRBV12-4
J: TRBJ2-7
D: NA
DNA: TGTGCCAGCAGTTTGGCAGATCTCTACGAGCAGTACTTC
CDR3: CASSLADLYEQYF

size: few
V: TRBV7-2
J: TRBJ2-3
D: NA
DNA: TGTGCCAGCAGCTCCCCTTGGCTAGCCGGTACGCAGTATTTT
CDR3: CASSSPWLAGTQYF

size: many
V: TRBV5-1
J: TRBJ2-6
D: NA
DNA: TGCGCCAGCAGCTTGACCCGACAGTCAGTTGGAGCTGGGGCCAACGTCCTGACTTTC
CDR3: CASSLTRQSVGAGANVLTF

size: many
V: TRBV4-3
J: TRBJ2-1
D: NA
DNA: TGCGCCAGCAGCCAAGATCCCGGCAAAAGCTCCTACAATGAGCAGTTCTTC
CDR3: CASSQDPGKSSYNEQFF

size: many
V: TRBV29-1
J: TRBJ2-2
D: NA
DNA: TGCAGCGTGGGGGGACTGACGAACACCGGGGAGCTGTTTTTT
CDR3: CSVGGLTNTGELFF

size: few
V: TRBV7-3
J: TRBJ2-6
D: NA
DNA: TGTGCCAGCAGCTTAATTATGGGGGCAACTGGGGCCAACGTCCTGACTTTC
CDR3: CASSLIMGATGANVLTF

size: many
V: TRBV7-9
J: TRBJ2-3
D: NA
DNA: TGTGCCAGCAGCCGACAGACAGATACGCAGTATTTT
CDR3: CASSRQTDTQYF

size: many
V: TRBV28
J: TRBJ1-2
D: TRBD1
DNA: TGTGCCAGCCTCTCAACAGGGGATGGCTACACCTTC
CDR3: CASLSTGDGYTF

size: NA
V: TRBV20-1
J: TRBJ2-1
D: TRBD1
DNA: TGCAGTGCTGCCAGGACAGGTAACAATGAGCAGTTCTTC
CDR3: CSAARTGNNEQFF

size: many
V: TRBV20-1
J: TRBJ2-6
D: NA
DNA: TGCAGTGCTAGAGGACCAGTGGACTCTGGGGCCAACGTCCTGACTTTC
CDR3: CSARGPVDSGANVLTF

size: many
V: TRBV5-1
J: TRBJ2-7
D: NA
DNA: TGCGCCAGCAGCGTTGGAAGTTACACCCCCTACGAGCAGTACTTC
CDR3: CASSVGSYTPYEQYF

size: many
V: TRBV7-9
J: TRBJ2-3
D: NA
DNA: TGTGCCAGCAGCACCAACAGGGAGAACACAGATACGCAGTATTTT
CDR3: CASSTNRENTDTQYF

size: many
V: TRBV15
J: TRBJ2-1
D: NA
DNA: TGTGCCACCAGCAGCCGAAGGGGACTGACGCTCTACAATGAGCAGTTCTTC
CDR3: CATSSRRGLTLYNEQFF

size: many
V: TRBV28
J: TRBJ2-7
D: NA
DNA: TGTGCCAGCAGCCTGACAGGTGTCTACGAGCAGTACTTC
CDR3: CASSLTGVYEQYF

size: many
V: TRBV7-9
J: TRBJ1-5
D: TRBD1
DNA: TGTGCCAGCAGCAGCAGGGACAGCCAGCCCCAGCATTTT
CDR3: CASSSRDSQPQHF

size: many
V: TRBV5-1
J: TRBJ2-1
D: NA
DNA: TGCGCCAGCAGTCCTAGTTTAGGGGATGAGCAGTTCTTC
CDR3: CASSPSLGDEQFF

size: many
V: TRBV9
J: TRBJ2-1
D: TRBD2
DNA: TGTGCCAGCAGCGTGCAAGCGGGAGTAAAGTACAATGAGCAGTTCTTC
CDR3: CASSVQAGVKYNEQFF

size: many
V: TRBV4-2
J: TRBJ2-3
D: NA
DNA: TGTGCCAGCAGCCAAGGGTTTGTGGGGGGTTACACAGATACGCAGTATTTT
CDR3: CASSQGFVGGYTDTQYF

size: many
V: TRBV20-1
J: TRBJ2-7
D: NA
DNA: TGCAGTGCTAGAGGTCCAAGGGCCGTCTACGAGCAGTACTTC
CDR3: CSARGPRAVYEQYF

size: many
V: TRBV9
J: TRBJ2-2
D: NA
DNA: TGTGCCAGCAGCGTAGAGGACCCCGGGGAGCTGTTTTTT
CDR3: CASSVEDPGELFF

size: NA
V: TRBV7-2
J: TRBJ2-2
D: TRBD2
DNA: TGTGCCAGCAGCTTGGCGGGAGGGCCCGGGACCGGGGAGCTGTTTTTT
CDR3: CASSLAGGPGTGELFF

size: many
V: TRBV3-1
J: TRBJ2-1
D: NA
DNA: TGTGCCAGCAGCTCGACGGGGCTGCTCCGAAATGAGCAGTTCTTC
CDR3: CASSSTGLLRNEQFF